The 30 T cell receptor beta chains below come from one sample, sequenced in a study of radiation and T cells in renal cell carcinoma. Sequencing used immunoSEQ multiplex PCR; TCRdb keeps in-frame clones, though not all of them. The sample lists about 150,000 clones; about 87% were seen once. The sample's time point: blood 2 weeks post-SBRT. This sample's treatment: 15 Gy SBRT to primary tumor, nephrectomy 4 weeks later. Specimen: blood, collected from a patient whose treatment included radiotherapy and nephrectomy. The source of these receptors is a woman aged 50 to 60 with renal cell carcinoma.

The chain recombines TRBV5-6 with TRBJ2-1, with 11 bases that match TRBD2. The CDR3 loop spans 18 amino acids. Germline assignment: CDR1 SGHDT and CDR2 YYEEEE. Trimming at V came to 4 bases and at J to 1 base, leaving 10 bases not matched to a gene. CDR3 coding DNA: TGTGCCAGCAGCAACCCTCATAGCGGGGGGGGATCCTACAATGAGCAGTTCTTC. This gives the protein CASSNPHSGGGSYNEQFF.

The chain has TRBV15 and TRBJ2-7; D may be TRBD2 (6 bases). The CDR3 has 16 residues. Germline V lookup: CDR1 LNHNV, CDR2 YYDKDF (reference sequence). V dropped 3 bases and J dropped 0 bases, with 15 bases sitting between them. The DNA for the CDR3 is TGTGCCACCAGCAGCCTCCTGACGGGGGACTCCTACGAGCAGTACTTC. This translates into CATSSLLTGDSYEQYF.

V and J are TRBV5-4 and TRBJ1-2; D gene uncertain. The CDR3 contains 14 residues. Germline values: CDR1 SGHNT, CDR2 YYREEE (reference sequence). The V gene lost 5 bases and the J gene lost 1 base, with 12 bases spanning the gap. The DNA of the CDR3 is TGTGCCAGCAGTATTAAGGGCTTTAACTATGGCTACACCTTC. Translation gives CASSIKGFNYGYTF.

The chain uses TRBV7-6 and TRBJ2-3, with TRBD2 matching over 8 bases. Germline V gene data show CDR1 as SGHVS and CDR2 as FNYEAQ. CDR3 length equals 18 residues. The ends lost 3 bases at V and 0 bases at J; junction bases unmatched: 11. In DNA form, the CDR3 reads TGTGCCAGCAGCTTCAGCGGGGGCGGGGGCTCAAGCACAGATACGCAGTATTTT. Amino acid sequence: CASSFSGGGGSSTDTQYF.

The rearrangement uses TRBV10-3 and TRBJ2-1, with 10 positions matching TRBD2. This CDR3 is 17 amino acids long. Germline CDR1 and CDR2: ENHRY and SYGVKD. V shed 0 bases, J shed 5 bases, and the junction held 7 bases outside the gene matches. The CDR3 nucleotides are TGTGCCATCAGTGAGTCGCGACTAGCGGGTCTTGACAATGAGCAGTTCTTC. Translated: CAISESRLAGLDNEQFF.

Concerning this clone itself: Other DNA sequences from this sample encode an identical CDR3 as well. J is TRBJ1-2 and V is TRBV6-5, with 10 bases that match TRBD1. The germline gives CDR1 MNHEY, CDR2 SVGAGI. V was pared by 6 bases and J by 2 bases, with 3 bases of the junction left unmatched. The CDR3 is made up of 14 amino acids. This chain's CDR3 is CASRTGGSNYGYTF. Here the CDR3 DNA reads TGTGCCAGCAGGACAGGGGGCTCGAACTATGGCTACACCTTC.

The chain is built from TRBV19 and TRBJ1-3; D gene ambiguous. CDR1 and CDR2 (germline): LNHDA, SQIVND (reference sequence). V was pared by 4 bases and J by 3 bases, with 13 bases between. CDR3 length equals 15 residues. CDR3 DNA sequence: TGTGCCAGTAGTACCCGTCACGGGGTTGGAAACACCATATATTTT. Amino acid sequence: CASSTRHGVGNTIYF.

V usage is TRBV19 and J usage is TRBJ1-5, with a weak D call TRBD1 (6 bases). Trimming pared 5 bases from V and 7 bases from J, leaving 15 bases between. Germline V gene data show CDR1 as LNHDA and CDR2 as SQIVND (reference sequence). The length of the CDR3 is 14 residues. CDR3 in amino acids: CASSRDTDGQPQHF. CDR3 coding DNA: TGTGCCAGTAGTCGGGACACGGACGGCCAGCCCCAGCATTTT.

The CDR3 DNA sequence: TGCAGCGTTGATATGGGGACAGGGTTAGATACGCAGTATTTT. Its translation is CSVDMGTGLDTQYF. The chain recombines TRBV29-1 with TRBJ2-3; the match to TRBD1 covers 9 bases. In germline, CDR1 is SQVTM, CDR2 ANQGSEA. The CDR3 contains 14 residues. V lost 3 bases and J lost 5; bases outside the gene matches: 6.

The V and J genes are TRBV4-1 and TRBJ2-7, with a weak D call TRBD1 (5 bases). The CDR3 length is 13 residues. The germline V gene encodes CDR1 MGHRA and CDR2 YSYEKL. The V end lost 0 bases, the J end lost 2 bases, and 5 bases lay between the germline ends. CDR3: CASSQDRAYEQYF. The CDR3 bases are TGCGCCAGCAGCCAAGACAGGGCCTACGAGCAGTACTTC.

The J gene is TRBJ1-2, the V gene TRBV19; 9 positions match TRBD1. Trimming removed 5 bases from V and 2 bases from J; junction bases left unmatched: 3. The CDR3 is 14 amino acids. Per germline, CDR1 LNHDA and CDR2 SQIVND (reference sequence). CDR3 sequence: CASSSGQGNYGYTF. CDR3 in DNA: TGTGCCAGTAGTTCAGGACAGGGGAACTATGGCTACACCTTC. The full variable domain, with the rest looked up from reference TRBV19 and TRBJ1-2, is DGGITQSPKYLFRKEGQNVTLSCEQNLNHDAMYWYRQDPGQGLRLIYYSQIVNDFQKGDIAEGYSVSREKKESFPLTVTSAQKNPTAFYLCASSSGQGNYGYTFGSGTRLTVV.

The gene calls are TRBV19 and TRBJ1-1, with a tentative D call TRBD1 (6 bases). The CDR3 length is 16 residues. Trimming pared 2 bases from V and 2 bases from J, leaving 15 bases between. Germline CDR1 and CDR2: LNHDA and SQIVND (reference sequence). This CDR3 reads CASSIFSGAQNTEAFF. The CDR3 bases are TGTGCCAGTAGTATATTTTCAGGGGCACAAAACACTGAAGCTTTCTTT. Complete variable domain (other parts from reference TRBV19 and TRBJ1-1): DGGITQSPKYLFRKEGQNVTLSCEQNLNHDAMYWYRQDPGQGLRLIYYSQIVNDFQKGDIAEGYSVSREKKESFPLTVTSAQKNPTAFYLCASSIFSGAQNTEAFFGQGTRLTVV.

This clone was counted once. The chain has TRBV29-1 and TRBJ1-1; TRBD1 matches 7 bases. This CDR3 has 14 amino acids. CDR1 SQVTM and CDR2 ANQGSEA come from the germline V gene. V trimming: 4 bases; J trimming: 4 bases; junction bases outside the gene matches: 9. The CDR3, as DNA: TGCAGCGTTGGGGCGACAGGGTGGGGCACTGAAGCTTTCTTT. It yields the protein CSVGATGWGTEAFF.

This chain links TRBV6-5 with TRBJ1-1; D remains unclear. V shed 5 bases and J shed 4 bases, with 8 bases lying between them. This CDR3 has 12 amino acids. CDR1 is MNHEY and CDR2 is SVGAGI in the germline V gene. CDR3 nucleotides: TGTGCCAGCAGTCGCCGGGGCACTGAAGCTTTCTTT. This encodes CASSRRGTEAFF.

This clone occurred a few times. The V call is TRBV18, the J call TRBJ2-2, with 7 bases aligning to TRBD1. Germline assignment: CDR1 KGHSH and CDR2 LQKENI. The CDR3 consists of 15 residues. Trimming cost V 6 bases and J 0 bases; bases outside gene matches: 4. The CDR3 loop reads CASSGTASNTGELFF. The CDR3, as DNA: TGTGCCAGCTCTGGGACAGCCTCGAACACCGGGGAGCTGTTTTTT.

The CDR3 protein is CASSEIETVRVQHF. CDR3 bases: TGTGCCAGCAGTGAAATCGAGACAGTCCGCGTCCAGCATTTT. This chain links TRBV2 with TRBJ1-5; weak D call: TRBD1 (5 bases). The CDR3 runs 14 residues. Germline-derived CDR1 and CDR2 are SNHLY and FYNNEI. Trimming took 2 bases from V and 12 from J, leaving 17 bases between them.

This clone was counted between two and nine times. V is TRBV6-1 and J is TRBJ2-6, with D perhaps assigned TRBD1 or TRBD2 (5 bases each). Between the trimmed V and J ends, which lost 3 bases and 1 base, there was a span of 10 bases. CDR3 length: 16 residues. Germline V gene lookup returns CDR1 MNHNS and CDR2 SASEGT. The CDR3: CASSEGTGSGANVLTF. CDR3 nucleotide sequence: TGTGCCAGCAGTGAGGGGACGGGATCTGGGGCCAACGTCCTGACTTTC.

The chain is built from TRBV12-5 and TRBJ2-6, with D hard to call. The CDR3 covers 13 residues. Trimming stripped 3 bases from V and 2 bases from J, with 2 bases between. CDR1 and CDR2 from the germline V gene are LGHNT and FRNRAP. In DNA, the CDR3 is TGTGCTAGTGGTTTAGCTGGGGCCAACGTCCTGACTTTC. Translating it yields CASGLAGANVLTF.

This clone was seen only once. V is TRBV7-2 and J is TRBJ2-3; maybe TRBD2 (5 bases). Germline V CDR1 and CDR2: SGHTA, FQGNSA. This CDR3 region has 15 residues. The V gene lost 5 bases and the J gene lost 2 bases, with 14 bases spanning the gap. CDR3 coding DNA: TGTGCCAGCAGCCCCCCTGGAGGTACCACAGATACGCAGTATTTT. It specifies CASSPPGGTTDTQYF. The complete variable domain, with remaining parts taken from reference TRBV7-2 and TRBJ2-3, reads GAGVSQSPSNKVTEKGKDVELRCDPISGHTALYWYRQSLGQGLEFLIYFQGNSAPDKSGLPSDRFSAERTGGSVSTLTIQRTQQEDSAVYLCASSPPGGTTDTQYFGPGTRLTVL.

V gene TRBV5-1 combines with J gene TRBJ1-2; 8 bases map to TRBD1. Germline loops: CDR1 SGHRS, CDR2 YFSETQ. The CDR3 is 15 amino acids. J lost 7 bases, V lost 3 bases, and 11 bases had no gene match. CDR3 DNA: TGCGCCAGCAGCTCGGGACAGGTCGTTTATAGTGGCTACACCTTC. It codes for CASSSGQVVYSGYTF.

The chain employs TRBV5-8 and TRBJ1-2; D ambiguous. The CDR3 is made up of 12 amino acids. Germline values: CDR1 SGHTS, CDR2 YDEGEE. V was clipped by 0 bases and J by 8 bases, with 8 bases between them. The CDR3 is CASSLAPRGYTF. The DNA of the CDR3 is TGTGCCAGCAGCTTGGCACCAAGAGGCTACACCTTC.

The J gene is TRBJ1-2, the V gene TRBV27; 7 bases map to TRBD1. Germline values: CDR1 MNHEY, CDR2 SMNVEV (reference sequence). The junction had 9 bases not matched to a gene; V was cut back by 10 bases and J by 4 bases. This CDR3 has 13 amino acids. CDR3 protein: CATAPDRVYGYTF. CDR3 nucleotide sequence: TGTGCCACCGCCCCCGACAGGGTCTATGGCTACACCTTC.

This sequence joins TRBV9 and TRBJ1-1, with 7 bases that match TRBD1. The CDR3 has 16 residues. The germline V gene encodes CDR1 SGDLS and CDR2 YYNGEE. V was clipped by 0 bases and J by 3 bases; unmatched bases: 8. The CDR3 DNA follows: TGTGCCAGCAGCGTAGGGGAGGGGGCACGGTACACTGAAGCTTTCTTT. Translated: CASSVGEGARYTEAFF.

The chain uses TRBV19 and TRBJ1-1, with no clear D. V was pared by 1 base and J by 3 bases, with 9 bases between. The CDR3 has 14 residues. In germline, CDR1 is LNHDA, CDR2 SQIVND (reference sequence). DNA for the CDR3: TGTGCCAGTAGTATAGGTGATCGGGACACTGAAGCTTTCTTT. As protein: CASSIGDRDTEAFF.

Note on this clone: This specimen includes other DNA sequences encoding the same CDR3. The chain combines TRBV6-1 with TRBJ1-5, with D uncertain. The V gene lost 8 bases and the J gene lost 1 base, with 9 bases spanning the gap. Germline V gene lookup returns CDR1 MNHNS and CDR2 SASEGT. CDR3 length: 13 residues. Written as DNA, the CDR3 is TGTGCCAGCTCGGAACAAAGCAATCAGCCCCAGCATTTT. This translates into CASSEQSNQPQHF.

V and J are TRBV7-2 and TRBJ1-2; TRBD1 matches at 10 bases. The junction had 6 bases not matched to a gene; V was cut back by 6 bases and J by 5 bases. Germline V gene data show CDR1 as SGHTA and CDR2 as FQGNSA. CDR3 size: 14 residues. CDR3 coding DNA: TGTGCCAGCAGACCGGACAGGGGGTTGTATGGCTACACCTTC. As protein: CASRPDRGLYGYTF. The full variable domain, with the rest looked up from reference TRBV7-2 and TRBJ1-2, is GAGVSQSPSNKVTEKGKDVELRCDPISGHTALYWYRQSLGQGLEFLIYFQGNSAPDKSGLPSDRFSAERTGGSVSTLTIQRTQQEDSAVYLCASRPDRGLYGYTFGSGTRLTVV.

V is TRBV19 and J is TRBJ2-2; 7 bases match TRBD1. The CDR3 has 14 residues. Per the germline V gene, CDR1 is LNHDA and CDR2 is SQIVND (reference sequence). Trimming took 6 bases from V and 2 from J; bases not matched to a gene: 3. CDR3 bases: TGTGCCAGTAGCGGGACAGAAAACACCGGGGAGCTGTTTTTT. Its protein is CASSGTENTGELFF.

The sample holds a few counts of this clone. This chain connects TRBV9 to TRBJ1-5; no definite D call. This CDR3 is built from 13 residues. CDR1 SGDLS and CDR2 YYNGEE come from the germline V gene. Trimming took off 0 bases at V and 3 bases at J, with 4 bases between the two ends. CDR3 DNA sequence: TGTGCCAGCAGCGTAGATCTCAATCAGCCCCAGCATTTT. Protein: CASSVDLNQPQHF.

V is TRBV9 and J is TRBJ2-1; 11 bases match TRBD2. J lost 5 bases, V lost 0 bases, and 4 bases had no gene match. This CDR3 has 16 amino acids. CDR1 SGDLS and CDR2 YYNGEE come from the germline V gene. CDR3: CASSVDASGGHNEQFF. The CDR3 DNA reads as TGTGCCAGCAGCGTAGATGCTAGCGGGGGGCACAATGAGCAGTTCTTC.

The rearrangement joins TRBV6-5 to TRBJ1-3; D is unclear. The V end was cut by 3 bases, the J end by 8 bases, with 5 bases between. Per the germline V gene, CDR1 is MNHEY and CDR2 is SVGAGI. CDR3 length: 11 amino acids. The DNA for the CDR3 is TGTGCCAGCAGTTATCTGGACACCATATATTTT. Translation gives CASSYLDTIYF.